This T cell receptor (beta chain) stems from a study of low-dose radiotherapy and immunotherapy resistance in tumors. Across the whole study: Patients took oral aspirin 300 mg daily for four cycles from cycle 1 day 1.

Gene-specific TRAV and TRBV primers were used for first-strand cDNA, covering alpha and beta chains. TCR amplification used approximately 19 PCR cycles, a constant-region primer and a V-primer adapter. TCRdb used MiXCR to reprocess the reads, holding one entry per CDR3 protein. The sample consists of about 60,000 distinct CDR3 sequences, about 23% of them appearing once. The time point denotes: before trial treatment. Advanced solid tumors lacking tumor-infiltrating lymphocytes were present in eligible patients. The CDR3 is made up of 12 amino acids. Deletions cut 4 bases from V and 13 bases from J, with 15 bases between. Germline CDR1 SGHDT, CDR2 YYEEEE.

The sequencing used PBMCs, collected before treatment. The J gene is TRBJ2-1, the V gene TRBV5-6; D is ambiguous. The clonotype originates from a male donor with prostate cancer. CDR3 DNA: TGTGCCAGCAGCAAGGAACCCCAGATACAGTTCTTC. Residues: CASSKEPQIQFF. The variable domain in full, completed from reference TRBV5-6 and TRBJ2-1, reads DAGVTQSPTHLIKTRGQQVTLRCSPKSGHDTVSWYQQALGQGPQFIFQYYEEEERQRGNFPDRFSGHQFPNYSSELNVNALLLGDSALYLCASSKEPQIQFFGPGTRLTVL.